The 9 T cell receptor beta chains in this list originate from one sample, sequenced in a study of cytomegalovirus exposure and HLA in healthy donors. Both 60 Vbeta primers and 13 Jbeta primers went into the PCR. TCRdb keeps only in-frame clones here, not all; method: immunoSEQ multiplex PCR. The table has about 150,000 clones, over 60% seen once. Source material: PBMCs. The receptor set was obtained from a male donor in good health and CMV-seronegative.

V is TRBV5-4 and J is TRBJ1-6, with TRBD1 matching over 7 bases. The CDR3 contains 12 residues. V shed 7 bases and J 6 bases; nucleotides not matched to a gene: 1. CDR1 SGHNT and CDR2 YYREEE come from the germline V gene (reference sequence). The CDR3 protein is CASGTANSPLHF. The CDR3 region has the DNA TGTGCCAGCGGGACAGCTAATTCACCCCTCCACTTT.

The V gene is TRBV28, the J gene TRBJ1-5, with 7 bases matching TRBD1. This CDR3 contains 15 residues. The V gene's germline CDR1 is MDHEN and CDR2 SYDVKM. V trimming: 7 bases; J trimming: 1 base; junction bases outside the gene matches: 7. The CDR3 region is CASTLSDRSNQPQHF. In DNA form, the CDR3 reads TGTGCCAGCACCCTCTCGGACAGGAGCAATCAGCCCCAGCATTTT.

The V gene is TRBV7-3, the J gene TRBJ2-1; TRBD2 aligns across 15 bases. The CDR3 loop spans 16 amino acids. Looked up from germline, CDR1 is SGHTA and CDR2 is FQGTGA. Trimming cost V 5 bases and J 6 bases; bases outside gene matches: 5. The CDR3 loop reads CASSPRGLAGGNEQFF. CDR3 nucleotide sequence: TGTGCCAGCAGCCCGAGGGGACTAGCGGGAGGCAATGAGCAGTTCTTC.

This sequence joins TRBV10-1 and TRBJ1-2, with TRBD1 identical over 9 bases. The germline gives CDR1 WNHNN, CDR2 SYGVQD (reference sequence). The V gene end was trimmed by 0 bases and the J gene end by 7 bases; junction bases not matched to a gene: 9. The CDR3 runs to 16 residues. CDR3 sequence: CASSESRVADRGGYTF. The DNA for the CDR3 is TGCGCCAGCAGTGAGTCGAGGGTTGCGGACAGGGGTGGCTACACCTTC.

The chain uses TRBV28 and TRBJ2-7; 9 nucleotides agree with TRBD1. Germline lookup yields CDR1 MDHEN and CDR2 SYDVKM. V lost 5 bases to trimming and J lost 0 bases; unmatched junction nucleotides: 5. The CDR3 has 15 amino acids. The CDR3 DNA follows: TGTGCCAGCAGTAGACAGGGGGAGCCCTCCTACGAGCAGTACTTC. This gives the protein CASSRQGEPSYEQYF.

This clone occurred a few times. The chain employs TRBV2 and TRBJ2-1; 8 bases line up with TRBD2. Germline V gene lookup returns CDR1 SNHLY and CDR2 FYNNEI. The CDR3 runs to 11 residues. J gave up 9 bases and V 8 bases, and 3 bases lay outside the gene matches. DNA for the CDR3: TGTGCCAGCCGACTAGCGCTTGAGCAGTTCTTC. It specifies CASRLALEQFF.

This clone was observed a handful of times. The chain links TRBV20-1 to TRBJ2-3; the D gene is possibly TRBD2 (5 bases). CDR1 and CDR2 (germline): DFQATT, SNEGSKA (reference sequence). This CDR3 contains 11 residues. The V and J ends lost 4 bases and 6 bases respectively, with 8 bases between them. The DNA of the CDR3 is TGCAGTGCTATGGACTGGGATACGCAGTATTTT. Encoded protein: CSAMDWDTQYF.

With respect to this clone: Additional DNA sequences in this sample encode the identical CDR3. This sequence joins TRBV18 and TRBJ1-1; tentative D call: TRBD1 (6 bases). The V gene lost 3 bases and the J gene lost 4 bases, with 6 bases spanning the gap. In germline, CDR1 is KGHSH, CDR2 LQKENI. This CDR3 has 12 residues. The chain's CDR3 is CASSPGATEAFF. Written as DNA, the CDR3 is TGTGCCAGCTCACCGGGGGCCACTGAAGCTTTCTTT.

The rearrangement joins TRBV27 to TRBJ2-7; 7 bases agree with TRBD2. Germline trimming cut 2 bases from V and 6 bases from J; bases unmatched to any gene: 10. Germline assignment: CDR1 MNHEY and CDR2 SMNVEV (reference sequence). The CDR3 sequence is 15 residues long. CDR3 DNA: TGTGCCAGCAGTTTAGGGGAGGGACTCCTGGGCGAGCAGTACTTC. Translating gives CASSLGEGLLGEQYF.